These 27 T cell receptor beta chains were all obtained from the same sample, sequenced in a study of siplizumab effects on memory and regulatory T cells. Sequenced by immunoSEQ multiplex PCR; TCRdb stores in-frame clones only, minus some. The data contain about 99,000 clones, 93% of them seen just once; the ten biggest clones take up roughly 0.59%. The specimen was Tregs sorted from blood. Every receptor here comes from a human donor in good health.

The rearrangement links TRBV2 to TRBJ1-4; D gene uncertain. Trimming pared 7 bases from V and 0 bases from J, leaving 9 bases between. Germline V gene data show CDR1 as SNHLY and CDR2 as FYNNEI. This CDR3 contains 14 residues. The CDR3 nucleotides are TGTGCCAGCACCACGCTTGCAACTAATGAAAAACTGTTTTTT. Translation: CASTTLATNEKLFF.

This clone has just one count. The rearrangement links TRBV12-2 to TRBJ1-5; the table calls TRBD1, which could not be checked here. TRBV12-2 is a pseudogene. CDR3 length: 21 residues. The CDR3 DNA follows: TGTGCAAGTCGCTTAAAGGGGCCGCGGGCCGGTCAGGGGATCTCCAATCAGCCCCAGCATTTT. Protein: CASRLKGPRAGQGISNQPQHF.

This rearrangement joins TRBV7-3 to TRBJ1-3; D possibly corresponds to TRBD1 (5 bases). The V end lost 5 bases, the J end lost 2 bases, and 16 bases lay between the germline ends. This CDR3 region has 16 residues. Looked up from germline, CDR1 is SGHTA and CDR2 is FQGTGA. The CDR3 DNA is TGTGCCAGCAGCACTGGGAGGGGATTTCCTGGAAACACCATATATTTT. It is translated as CASSTGRGFPGNTIYF. Supplemented by reference TRBV7-3 and TRBJ1-3, the full variable domain reads GAGVSQTPSNKVTEKGKYVELRCDPISGHTALYWYRQSLGQGPEFLIYFQGTGAADDSGLPNDRFFAVRPEGSVSTLKIQRTERGDSAVYLCASSTGRGFPGNTIYFGEGSWLTVV.

The chain links TRBV6-6 to TRBJ2-1; D may be TRBD1 (5 bases). CDR1 and CDR2 from the germline V gene are MNHNY and SVGAGI (reference sequence). The ends were cut back, 3 bases at V and 10 bases at J, with 16 bases in the middle. The CDR3 covers 14 residues. CDR3 in DNA: TGTGCCAGCAGTTATAGCTTAGGGGTGTGGGAGCAGTTCTTC. Its protein product is CASSYSLGVWEQFF.

The chain links TRBV5-1 to TRBJ2-2; perhaps TRBD1 as D (5 bases). CDR3 length: 14 residues. Germline V gene sequence: CDR1 SGHRS, CDR2 YFSETQ. Trimming left V 1 base short and J 4 bases short, with 8 bases between. CDR3 residues: CASSLTRVTGELFF. The CDR3 coding sequence is TGCGCCAGCAGCTTGACCAGGGTCACCGGGGAGCTGTTTTTT.

The rearrangement joins TRBV9 to TRBJ1-1; D not certain. This CDR3 has 13 amino acids. Trimming pared 0 bases from V and 1 base from J, leaving 4 bases between. Germline V lookup: CDR1 SGDLS, CDR2 YYNGEE. The CDR3 protein is CASSVVWNTEAFF. Here the CDR3 DNA reads TGTGCCAGCAGCGTAGTTTGGAACACTGAAGCTTTCTTT. Based on the CDR3 plus reference TRBV9 and TRBJ1-1, the full variable domain is DSGVTQTPKHLITATGQRVTLRCSPRSGDLSVYWYQQSLDQGLQFLIQYYNGEERAKGNILERFSAQQFPDLHSELNLSSLELGDSALYFCASSVVWNTEAFFGQGTRLTVV.

The V call is TRBV19, the J call TRBJ2-2, with D maybe TRBD1 (6 bases). V lost 4 bases, J lost 0 bases, and 9 bases lay in between. Per germline, CDR1 LNHDA and CDR2 SQIVND (reference sequence). CDR3 length: 15 amino acids. CDR3 sequence reads: CASSTGTTNTGELFF. As DNA, the CDR3 is TGTGCCAGTAGTACGGGGACAACGAACACCGGGGAGCTGTTTTTT.

The CDR3 DNA follows: TGCGCCAGCAGCCAAGCTCCTGAGTCTAGCGGGATCTTAAATGAGCAGTTCTTC. Protein product: CASSQAPESSGILNEQFF. J is TRBJ2-1 and V is TRBV4-3; TRBD2 matches at 9 bases. This CDR3 contains 18 residues. Germline V gene lookup returns CDR1 LGHNA and CDR2 YSLEER. The V segment lost 1 base and the J segment 7 bases; nucleotides outside the gene matches: 14.

This clone was counted between two and nine times. V and J are TRBV30 and TRBJ1-1, with 7 bases identical to TRBD1. This CDR3 contains 13 residues. Unmatched junction bases numbered 4, after V lost 1 base and J lost 5 bases. CDR1 and CDR2 from the germline V gene are GTSNPN and SVGIG (reference sequence). Here the CDR3 DNA reads TGTGCCTGGAGTGCAGGGGGATTGACTGAAGCTTTCTTT. Its translation: CAWSAGGLTEAFF.

The V and J genes are TRBV2 and TRBJ1-2; possibly TRBD1 for D (5 bases). From germline, CDR1 is SNHLY and CDR2 FYNNEI. The CDR3 loop spans 14 amino acids. V lost 6 bases and J 5 bases, leaving 16 bases between the germline ends. This CDR3 reads CASSPLWGEYGYTF. CDR3 nucleotides: TGTGCCAGCAGCCCCTTGTGGGGGGAATATGGCTACACCTTC.

The CDR3 DNA follows: TGTGCCAGCAGTGAGGCAGGGGTTTTCTACGAGCAGTACTTC. It yields the protein CASSEAGVFYEQYF. The gene calls are TRBV25-1 and TRBJ2-7; a possible D gene is TRBD1 (6 bases). Trimming pared 3 bases from V and 3 bases from J, leaving 12 bases between. Germline CDR1 MGHDK, CDR2 SYGVNS. CDR3 length equals 14 residues.

The V gene is TRBV9, the J gene TRBJ1-1; D ambiguous. Per germline, CDR1 SGDLS and CDR2 YYNGEE. Deletions cut 4 bases from V and 6 bases from J, with 16 bases between. The CDR3 is 14 residues long. The CDR3 region is CASSPQPSGAEAFF. The CDR3 coding sequence is TGTGCCAGCAGCCCACAGCCTTCGGGCGCTGAAGCTTTCTTT.

This rearrangement joins TRBV6-6 to TRBJ1-1; the D gene is possibly TRBD1 (6 bases). The V gene's germline CDR1 is MNHNY and CDR2 SVGAGI (reference sequence). This CDR3 is 13 amino acids long. Trimming pared 11 bases from V and 1 base from J, leaving 14 bases between. DNA for the CDR3: TGTGCCGTCAGGTTAGGGGGGAACACTGAAGCTTTCTTT. Protein sequence: CAVRLGGNTEAFF.

The chain links TRBV7-9 to TRBJ2-2; D gene uncertain. The ends were cut back, 3 bases at V and 7 bases at J, with 3 bases in the middle. The CDR3 spans 11 residues. Germline V gene sequence: CDR1 SEHNR, CDR2 FQNEAQ (reference sequence). As DNA, the CDR3 is TGTGCCAGCAGCTTCCTCGGGGAGCTGTTTTTT. It is translated as CASSFLGELFF.

This clone was observed a handful of times. The rearrangement uses TRBV6-1 and TRBJ2-7; D not resolved. The CDR3 runs to 11 residues. Germline values: CDR1 MNHNS, CDR2 SASEGT. V lost 5 bases and J 3 bases, leaving 5 bases between the germline ends. CDR3 residues: CASSNGYEQYF. The CDR3 nucleotides read TGTGCCAGCAGTAACGGCTACGAGCAGTACTTC.

V usage is TRBV5-1 and J usage is TRBJ1-2; a weak D match, TRBD1 (5 bases). Germline V gene lookup returns CDR1 SGHRS and CDR2 YFSETQ. The V end was cut by 0 bases, the J end by 4 bases, with 10 bases between. The CDR3 loop spans 14 amino acids. The CDR3 DNA sequence: TGCGCCAGCAGCTTGGATCATGGGGGCTATGGCTACACCTTC. It yields the protein CASSLDHGGYGYTF.

The rearrangement uses TRBV12-2 and TRBJ2-1; TRBD2, the D gene given by the table, was not confirmed from the DNA. TRBV12-2 is a pseudogene. The CDR3 is made up of 16 amino acids. CDR3 sequence: CASRLGGGGAFNEQFF. The CDR3 region has the DNA TGTGCAAGTCGCTTAGGCGGCGGGGGGGCCTTCAATGAGCAGTTCTTC.

In its sample, this clone was seen a few times. The chain couples TRBV30 to TRBJ1-1; D might be TRBD1 (5 bases). Trimming took 0 bases from V and 5 from J, leaving 10 bases between them. Per the germline V gene, CDR1 is GTSNPN and CDR2 is SVGIG (reference sequence). The CDR3 loop spans 13 amino acids. The CDR3 here is CAWSVGGVTEAFF. The CDR3 nucleotides are TGTGCCTGGAGTGTTGGGGGGGTAACTGAAGCTTTCTTT.

This chain joins TRBV9 and TRBJ2-5, with unresolved D. This CDR3 is 12 amino acids long. Germline V gene lookup returns CDR1 SGDLS and CDR2 YYNGEE. V dropped 4 bases and J dropped 4 bases, with 8 bases sitting between them. The CDR3 DNA reads as TGTGCCAGCAGCTCGCCCTCAGAGACCCAGTACTTC. Translated, it gives CASSSPSETQYF.

V and J are TRBV4-1 and TRBJ2-3; 7 nucleotides line up with TRBD2. V lost 2 bases and J lost 2; bases outside the gene matches: 7. Germline lookup yields CDR1 MGHRA and CDR2 YSYEKL. The CDR3 is 16 amino acids. In DNA form, the CDR3 reads TGCGCCAGCAGCCAAATCCCGGGACTATACACAGATACGCAGTATTTT. Protein sequence: CASSQIPGLYTDTQYF.

This clone appeared a single time. This rearrangement joins TRBV6-1 to TRBJ2-4, with D unresolved. Per germline, CDR1 MNHNS and CDR2 SASEGT. Trimming cost V 2 bases and J 6 bases, with 8 bases left between them. The CDR3 contains 13 residues. The CDR3 nucleotides are TGTGCCAGCAGTGAATTGGAGCGAAACATTCAGTACTTC. Its protein is CASSELERNIQYF.

The CDR3 DNA sequence: TGTGCCAGCAGCCGGCCGGGAGCGATGGTTGGTACGCAGTATTTT. Protein: CASSRPGAMVGTQYF. The gene calls are TRBV7-9 and TRBJ2-3, with D perhaps TRBD2 (6 bases). V lost 5 bases and J 8 bases, leaving 20 bases between the germline ends. Germline V gene data show CDR1 as SEHNR and CDR2 as FQNEAQ (reference sequence). The CDR3 is made up of 15 amino acids.

The chain recombines TRBV29-1 with TRBJ2-1, with a tentative D call TRBD1 (6 bases). Per germline, CDR1 SQVTM and CDR2 ANQGSEA. The CDR3 covers 13 residues. Deletions cut 3 bases from V and 0 bases from J, with 6 bases between. The CDR3 sequence is CSVDRGSYNEQFF. In DNA form, the CDR3 reads TGCAGCGTTGACAGGGGCTCCTACAATGAGCAGTTCTTC.

The V gene is TRBV11-3, the J gene TRBJ2-7; D is undetermined. V dropped 4 bases and J dropped 7 bases, with 14 bases sitting between them. The germline V gene encodes CDR1 SGHNT and CDR2 YENEEA. The length of the CDR3 is 13 residues. CDR3 DNA sequence: TGTGCCAGCAGCTCGCCCCCCGCGAAGGAGCAGTACTTC. Translated, it gives CASSSPPAKEQYF.

V and J are TRBV10-3 and TRBJ2-2; 10 nucleotides line up with TRBD1. This CDR3 is 18 amino acids long. The V gene end was trimmed by 4 bases and the J gene end by 4 bases; junction bases not matched to a gene: 12. The germline CDR1 and CDR2 sequences are ENHRY and SYGVKD. In DNA form, the CDR3 reads TGTGCCATCAGTGCCGCCCCGGGACAGGGGTCGGCCACCGGGGAGCTGTTTTTT. This gives the protein CAISAAPGQGSATGELFF.

The chain employs TRBV7-9 and TRBJ2-5, with 12 bases that match TRBD2. Germline V gene lookup returns CDR1 SEHNR and CDR2 FQNEAQ (reference sequence). V shed 8 bases and J 3 bases; nucleotides not matched to a gene: 4. This CDR3 spans 14 amino acids. The CDR3 sequence: CASRTSGEKETQYF. DNA of the CDR3: TGTGCCAGCCGGACTAGCGGGGAAAAAGAGACCCAGTACTTC.

This chain joins TRBV5-4 and TRBJ1-2; maybe TRBD1 (6 bases). V lost 0 bases and J lost 4, with 10 bases in between. The germline gives CDR1 SGHNT, CDR2 YYREEE (reference sequence). This CDR3 comprises 14 residues. The CDR3 nucleotides are TGTGCCAGCAGCTTGGGGACAGACCCCTATGGCTACACCTTC. This sequence encodes CASSLGTDPYGYTF.